This T cell receptor beta chain was recovered during a study of beta chain features in type 1 diabetes. Study results and caveats: Shorter TCRB CDR3s, moderately but significantly so, marked every one of the four CD4+ subsets in Type 1 diabetes patients. Small HLA sub-analyses could not settle whether HLA shapes TCRB rearrangement.

This clone was observed a few times. Its target is not known. Expressed TCRB transcripts got sequenced, as all isolated RNA was reverse transcribed. TCRdb's copy holds only in-frame clones and misses some; the assay was immunoSEQ multiplex PCR. The data show 500,000 to 850,000 clones, more than 13% seen once. In germline, CDR1 is PRHDT, CDR2 FYEKMQ (reference sequence). The CDR3 has 16 amino acids. The V segment lost 5 bases and the J segment 1 base; nucleotides outside the gene matches: 8. Sequencing input: naive CD4+ T cells from blood. This chain links TRBV13 with TRBJ2-3; 8 nucleotides line up with TRBD2. The receptor comes from a man between 18 and 29 years old with type 1 diabetes. The CDR3 region is CASSAPGSGGTDTQYF. The CDR3 nucleotides are TGTGCCAGCAGCGCTCCTGGTAGCGGGGGCACAGATACGCAGTATTTT. The full variable domain, with the rest looked up from reference TRBV13 and TRBJ2-3, is AAGVIQSPRHLIKEKRETATLKCYPIPRHDTVYWYQQGPGQDPQFLISFYEKMQSDKGSIPDRFSAQQFSDYHSELNMSSLELGDSALYFCASSAPGSGGTDTQYFGPGTRLTVL.